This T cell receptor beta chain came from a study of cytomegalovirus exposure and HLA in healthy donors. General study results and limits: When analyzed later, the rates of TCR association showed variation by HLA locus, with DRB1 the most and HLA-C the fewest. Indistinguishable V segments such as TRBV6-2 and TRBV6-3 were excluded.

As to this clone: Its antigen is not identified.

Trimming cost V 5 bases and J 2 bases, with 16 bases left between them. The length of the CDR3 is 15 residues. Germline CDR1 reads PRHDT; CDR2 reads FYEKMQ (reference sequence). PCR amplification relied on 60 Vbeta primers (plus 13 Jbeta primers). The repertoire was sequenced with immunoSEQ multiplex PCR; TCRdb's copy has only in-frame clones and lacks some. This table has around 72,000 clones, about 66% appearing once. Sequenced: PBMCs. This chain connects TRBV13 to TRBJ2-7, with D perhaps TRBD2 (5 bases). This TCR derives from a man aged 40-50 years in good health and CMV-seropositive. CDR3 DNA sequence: TGTGCCAGCAGCCCAAGCTCAGCGGACCCCTACGAGCAGTACTTC. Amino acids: CASSPSSADPYEQYF.